Sequencing of this T cell receptor beta chain was carried out in a study of PD-1 blockade in classical Hodgkin lymphoma. General observations from the study: Similar baseline diversity was found in complete responders and newly diagnosed patients.

Sequencing was performed with immunoSEQ multiplex PCR; in TCRdb, only in-frame clones are kept and a portion is missing. Among about 24,000 clones listed, approximately 77% were seen once. Unmatched junction bases numbered 5, after V lost 1 base and J lost 1 base. Germline V gene sequence: CDR1 SGHDN, CDR2 FVKESK. The CDR3 has 16 residues. Documented time point: cycle 4 day 1 (C4D1), after around six weeks of nivolumab. Brentuximab vedotin exposure varied, and every patient relapsed after autologous stem cell transplantation. As concerns this clone: Its antigen is undetermined.

The V call is TRBV14, the J call TRBJ2-7; 9 bases fit TRBD1. The source material was peripheral blood mononuclear cells (PBMCs), sampled before the fourth cycle of nivolumab. The clonotype comes from a human donor with classical Hodgkin lymphoma. The CDR3 nucleotides read TGTGCCAGCAGCCAAGGGGGGACAGGGATTTCCTACGAGCAGTACTTC. Its translation is CASSQGGTGISYEQYF.